Below, 6 T cell receptor beta chains from the same sample are listed, as sequenced in a study of CD8 T cells in ankylosing spondylitis. TCRdb independently ran MiXCR on the 5' RACE reads; one entry per CDR3 protein. The sample lists some 150,000 distinct CDR3 sequences, roughly 44% seen once, with roughly 15% in the top ten. Material: synovial fluid, either unsorted or a sorted T cell fraction (not recorded which). The receptor source for this set is a male donor with ankylosing spondylitis.

This clonotype was detected many times. V usage is TRBV10-3 and J usage is TRBJ2-7, with unresolved D. The germline CDR1 and CDR2 sequences are ENHRY and SYGVKD. Trimming pared 8 bases from V and 2 bases from J, leaving 4 bases between. This CDR3 spans 10 amino acids. The CDR3 spells CAIDTYEQYF. DNA for the CDR3: TGTGCCATCGACACCTACGAGCAGTACTTC.

The table lists this clonotype with a count of one. The DNA of the CDR3 is TGTGCCAGCAGCTTAGAATTCGGGCTAGCCGGTGAGCAGTTCTTC. It specifies CASSLEFGLAGEQFF. The V and J genes are TRBV11-2 and TRBJ2-1, with TRBD2 as a possible D gene (5 bases). The CDR3 runs 15 residues. The germline CDR1 and CDR2 sequences are SGHAT and FQNNGV. With 0 bases removed from V and 9 bases from J, the gap between germline ends came to 15 bases.

The chain uses TRBV20-1 and TRBJ2-2; 7 nucleotides agree with TRBD1. CDR1 is DFQATT, CDR2 SNEGSKA, per germline (reference sequence). Trimming took 6 bases from V and 1 from J; bases not matched to a gene: 2. The CDR3 covers 13 residues. CDR3 coding DNA: TGCAGTGCCGACAGGGAGAACACCGGGGAGCTGTTTTTT. This encodes CSADRENTGELFF.

Only a few counts were recorded for this clonotype. The genes are TRBV12-3 or TRBV12-4 and TRBJ2-7; possibly TRBD1 for D (5 bases). Trimming removed 1 base from V and 2 bases from J, with 9 bases in between. This CDR3 is 14 amino acids long. The CDR3 loop reads CASSLVLGAYEQYF. As DNA, the CDR3 is TGTGCCAGCAGTTTAGTTCTAGGGGCCTACGAGCAGTACTTC.

The gene calls are TRBV12-3 or TRBV12-4 and TRBJ2-7, with a tentative D call TRBD2 (6 bases). The CDR3 has 15 amino acids. V was shortened by 3 bases and J by 0 bases, with 12 bases between the two germline ends. The CDR3, as DNA: TGTGCCAGCAGTTTTGGGACTCCGAGCTCCTACGAGCAGTACTTC. It yields the protein CASSFGTPSSYEQYF.

J is TRBJ1-4 and V is TRBV27; D might be TRBD1 (6 bases). Per germline, CDR1 MNHEY and CDR2 SMNVEV (reference sequence). With 5 bases removed from V and 3 bases from J, the gap between germline ends came to 13 bases. The CDR3 is made up of 15 amino acids. The CDR3 region has the DNA TGTGCCAGCAGTCCCGGACAGTACTCTAATGAAAAACTGTTTTTT. Its translation is CASSPGQYSNEKLFF.